The 19 T cell receptor beta chains reported below all come from one sample, sequenced in a study of T-cell reconstitution after alpha-beta-depleted transplantation in children. Library preparation (for TCRbeta) was performed with unique molecular identifiers. TCRdb called the PCR reads again in MiXCR, with one record for every CDR3 protein. The sample lists hundreds of thousands of distinct CDR3 sequences, 10% to 15% occurring once. The specimen comprised PBMCs, mostly from graft donor cells, sampled 360 days after TCRalphabeta/CD19-depleted stem cell transplant. Receptors originate from a male patient aged 5 to 17 who had a stem cell transplant for acute myeloid leukemia, so the T cells may come from the graft donor.

This clonotype was seen only a few times. A much larger clone lies a single base off, so this may be a read error. The chain combines TRBV20-1 with TRBJ2-1; 8 bases agree with TRBD1. Germline V gene data show CDR1 as DFQATT and CDR2 as SNEGSKA (reference sequence). This CDR3 is built from 15 residues. The CDR3 loop is CCARDADRGENEQFF. CDR3 DNA: TGCTGTGCTAGAGATGCCGACAGGGGAGAAAATGAGCAGTTCTTC.

This clonotype was recorded a few times. The genes are TRBV7-3 and TRBJ2-1; 10 bases map to TRBD2. Germline trimming cut 5 bases from V and 6 bases from J; bases unmatched to any gene: 13. The germline CDR1 and CDR2 sequences are SGHTA and FQGTGA. The CDR3 consists of 17 residues. CDR3 loop: CASSPTLAGDPPNEQFF. The CDR3 DNA follows: TGTGCCAGCAGCCCAACCCTAGCGGGAGATCCCCCCAATGAGCAGTTCTTC.

This clonotype was found many times. This chain connects TRBV6-5 to TRBJ2-7, with 11 positions matching TRBD2. CDR3 size: 15 residues. V dropped 2 bases and J dropped 0; count of bases not matched to a gene: 0. Germline V gives CDR1 MNHEY, CDR2 SVGAGI. CDR3 nucleotides: TGTGCCAGCAGTTACACTAGCGGGAGCTCCTACGAGCAGTACTTC. Translated: CASSYTSGSSYEQYF.

The chain is built from TRBV12-3 or TRBV12-4 and TRBJ2-5; TRBD2 matches 7 bases. The CDR3 sequence is 17 residues long. The V segment lost 1 base and the J segment 2 bases; nucleotides outside the gene matches: 10. CDR3 sequence: CASSLEGGVPPQETQYF. Written as DNA, the CDR3 is TGTGCCAGCAGTTTAGAGGGAGGGGTACCCCCGCAAGAGACCCAGTACTTC.

This sequence joins TRBV12-3 or TRBV12-4 and TRBJ1-5; TRBD1 might be the D (5 bases). The CDR3 runs 15 residues. V gave up 9 bases and J gave up 0 bases, with 15 bases separating them. The CDR3 protein is CASMRDPLSNQPQHF. CDR3 bases: TGTGCCAGTATGCGGGACCCTCTTAGCAATCAGCCCCAGCATTTT.

The chain is built from TRBV19 and TRBJ2-1; D call uncertain. Trimming cost V 6 bases and J 1 base, with 13 bases left between them. This CDR3 region has 15 residues. CDR1 and CDR2 from the germline V gene are LNHDA and SQIVND (reference sequence). The CDR3 DNA is TGTGCCAGTAGCCCGAGTCTCCGATCCTACAATGAGCAGTTCTTC. It is translated as CASSPSLRSYNEQFF.

This chain links TRBV20-1 with TRBJ2-1; 8 bases are a match to TRBD2. The germline CDR1 and CDR2 sequences are DFQATT and SNEGSKA (reference sequence). J gave up 7 bases and V 1 base, and 6 bases lay outside the gene matches. This CDR3 has 14 amino acids. The CDR3 reads CSARGLAGFNEQFF. In DNA, the CDR3 is TGCAGTGCTAGAGGTCTAGCGGGCTTTAATGAGCAGTTCTTC.

The chain joins TRBV4-3 to TRBJ1-6; no definite D call. Germline lookup yields CDR1 LGHNA and CDR2 YSLEER. This CDR3 has 13 residues. V gave up 1 base and J gave up 6 bases, with 4 bases separating them. The CDR3 DNA reads as TGCGCCAGCAGCCAAGTGGGTAATTCACCCCTCCACTTT. Translating gives CASSQVGNSPLHF.

This clonotype was seen a few times. The chain carries TRBV28 and TRBJ1-3; D might be TRBD1 (5 bases). The ends were cut back, 5 bases at V and 1 base at J, with 9 bases in the middle. The CDR3 consists of 14 residues. CDR1 is MDHEN, CDR2 SYDVKM, per germline. The CDR3 sequence is CASSGGGSGNTIYF. In nucleotides, the CDR3 is TGTGCCAGCAGTGGGGGGGGGTCTGGAAACACCATATATTTT.

This chain links TRBV28 with TRBJ2-1, with 9 bases fitting TRBD2. The trim removed 7 bases at V and 2 bases at J, leaving 15 bases unmatched. Germline values: CDR1 MDHEN, CDR2 SYDVKM. The CDR3 extends over 18 amino acids. Written as DNA, the CDR3 is TGTGCCAGCACCCCTAAAGGCAGCGGGAGGTTCCCCTACAATGAGCAGTTCTTC. Its protein is CASTPKGSGRFPYNEQFF. The variable domain in full, with the rest retrieved from reference TRBV28 and TRBJ2-1, is DVKVTQSSRYLVKRTGEKVFLECVQDMDHENMFWYRQDPGLGLRLIYFSYDVKMKEKGDIPEGYSVSREKKERFSLILESASTNQTSMYLCASTPKGSGRFPYNEQFFGPGTRLTVL.

This clonotype came up many times. This chain connects TRBV20-1 to TRBJ2-3; 12 bases agree with TRBD2. The CDR3 spans 14 residues. The trim removed 6 bases at V and 0 bases at J, leaving 1 base unmatched. Germline CDR1 is DFQATT and CDR2 is SNEGSKA (reference sequence). CDR3 in DNA: TGCAGTGCCGGACTAGCGGGGAGCACAGATACGCAGTATTTT. It translates to CSAGLAGSTDTQYF.

This clonotype was counted at least ten times. The rearrangement joins TRBV6-2 or TRBV6-3 to TRBJ2-7; 8 nucleotides align to TRBD2. The CDR3 sequence is 16 residues long. The junction had 10 bases not matched to a gene; V was cut back by 6 bases and J by 0 bases. The germline V gene has CDR1 MNHEY and CDR2 SVGEGT. As DNA, the CDR3 is TGTGCCAGCAGAGACTTCAAAAGCGGGAGCTCCTACGAGCAGTACTTC. Protein: CASRDFKSGSSYEQYF.

At least ten counts were recorded for this clonotype. The chain employs TRBV15 and TRBJ2-2; weak D call: TRBD2 (5 bases). The CDR3 is made up of 14 amino acids. V lost 1 base, J lost 3 bases, and 6 bases lay in between. Germline values: CDR1 LNHNV, CDR2 YYDKDF (reference sequence). CDR3 bases: TGTGCCACCAGCAGAGGGACTTACACCGGGGAGCTGTTTTTT. Protein product: CATSRGTYTGELFF.

The chain employs TRBV29-1 and TRBJ1-1, with no clear D. V lost 4 bases and J lost 2, with 8 bases in between. CDR3 size: 12 residues. Germline loops: CDR1 SQVTM, CDR2 ANQGSEA. The CDR3 nucleotides are TGCAGCGTTGTCGGGGTTAACACTGAAGCTTTCTTT. This sequence encodes CSVVGVNTEAFF.

Note on this clonotype: A read error may explain this, as a much larger clone is one base away. The genes are TRBV29-1 and TRBJ2-4; 7 bases match TRBD1. V lost 7 bases to trimming and J lost 7 bases; unmatched junction nucleotides: 16. Germline V gives CDR1 SQVTM, CDR2 ANQGSEA. The CDR3 has 15 amino acids. The CDR3 region has the DNA TGCAGCGCTACAGGACAGTGGACAGGATGGAACATTCAGTACTTC. It encodes CSATGQWTGWNIQYF.

V is TRBV28 and J is TRBJ2-6, with 7 positions matching TRBD2. The germline V gene has CDR1 MDHEN and CDR2 SYDVKM. V lost 1 base to trimming and J lost 0 bases; unmatched junction nucleotides: 12. CDR3 length: 20 amino acids. In DNA form, the CDR3 reads TGTGCCAGCAGTTTATTCACCGTGTGGGAGGGATTCTCTGGGGCCAACGTCCTGACTTTC. Protein: CASSLFTVWEGFSGANVLTF.

The chain has TRBV25-1 and TRBJ2-3; 8 nucleotides line up with TRBD2. CDR1 and CDR2 from the germline V gene are MGHDK and SYGVNS. This CDR3 has 16 residues. With V trimmed by 2 bases and J by 0 bases, 4 bases remained unmatched. CDR3 sequence (DNA): TGTGCCAGCAGTGAACCAGGCGGGAGGAGCACAGATACGCAGTATTTT. Encoded protein: CASSEPGGRSTDTQYF.

CDR3 region: CASSRASPPYEQYF. DNA of the CDR3: TGTGCCAGCAGCCGAGCTAGTCCCCCCTACGAGCAGTACTTC. V usage is TRBV14 and J usage is TRBJ2-7, with no clear D. The length of the CDR3 is 14 residues. V was cut by 4 bases and J by 2 bases, with 12 bases left in between. Germline V gene sequence: CDR1 SGHDN, CDR2 FVKESK.

This clonotype turned up a few times. The chain carries TRBV6-1 and TRBJ2-3; TRBD1 agrees at 8 bases. Germline lookup yields CDR1 MNHNS and CDR2 SASEGT. CDR3 length: 16 residues. Germline trimming cut 11 bases from V and 2 bases from J; bases unmatched to any gene: 15. Here the CDR3 reads CAAGQETLTLTDTQYF. In nucleotides, the CDR3 is TGTGCCGCGGGACAGGAGACCCTCACCCTCACAGATACGCAGTATTTT.